Below, 10 T cell receptor beta chains from the same sample are listed, as sequenced in a study of molecular identifiers for immune sequencing clone quantification. In TCRdb, the PCR reads were re-called with MiXCR into one record per CDR3 protein. The data contain around 470,000 distinct CDR3 sequences, around 23% of them singletons. Input material: naive CD8+ T cells from blood, with Jurkat cell RNA spiked in. Subset in this sample: FACS-sorted CD8+CD4-CCR7+CD45RA+ naive T cells. The receptors were gathered from a human donor in good health. Some libraries in this study had Jurkat cell RNA spiked in.

This clonotype was counted ten times or more. V is TRBV19 and J is TRBJ1-5; D is undetermined. V dropped 3 bases and J dropped 3 bases, with 12 bases sitting between them. From germline, CDR1 is LNHDA and CDR2 SQIVND (reference sequence). This CDR3 is 15 amino acids long. CDR3 sequence reads: CASSIPAGDNQPQHF. The CDR3 coding sequence is TGTGCCAGTAGTATCCCTGCGGGCGACAATCAGCCCCAGCATTTT.

Concerning this clonotype itself: This may be a read error: a much more frequent sequence differs by one nucleotide. This chain joins TRBV7-9 and TRBJ2-3; D unresolved. The germline V gene encodes CDR1 SEHNR and CDR2 FQNEAQ (reference sequence). The CDR3 totals 12 residues. The CDR3 here is CVSSLSRDTQYF. The CDR3 DNA reads as TGTGTCAGCAGCCTGAGCAGAGATACGCAGTATTTT.

This clonotype was found many times. This chain connects TRBV6-5 to TRBJ2-6; D is ambiguous. From germline, CDR1 is MNHEY and CDR2 SVGAGI. V lost 7 bases and J 1 base, leaving 17 bases between the germline ends. The CDR3 has 17 amino acids. The CDR3 nucleotides read TGTGCCAGCACCTCCTTCTGGGCCGGTTCTGGGGCCAACGTCCTGACTTTC. Amino acids: CASTSFWAGSGANVLTF.

This clonotype has more than one count but fewer than ten. The CDR3 region is CASSIDPGRSYEQYF. CDR3 in DNA: TGTGCCAGTAGTATAGATCCAGGCCGCAGTTACGAGCAGTACTTC. J is TRBJ2-7 and V is TRBV19; D is unresolved. The ends were cut back, 0 bases at V and 4 bases at J, with 13 bases in the middle. In germline, CDR1 is LNHDA, CDR2 SQIVND (reference sequence). The CDR3 is made up of 15 amino acids. The full variable domain, in which reference TRBV19 and TRBJ2-7 provide the parts outside the CDR3, is DGGITQSPKYLFRKEGQNVTLSCEQNLNHDAMYWYRQDPGQGLRLIYYSQIVNDFQKGDIAEGYSVSREKKESFPLTVTSAQKNPTAFYLCASSIDPGRSYEQYFGPGTRLTVT.

The chain employs TRBV20-1 and TRBJ2-7; no clear D. The CDR3 length is 13 residues. In germline, CDR1 is DFQATT, CDR2 SNEGSKA (reference sequence). V lost 3 bases to trimming and J lost 1 base, with 10 bases between them. In DNA, the CDR3 is TGCAGTGCTAGTTCGGCAGCATCCTACGAGCAGTACTTC. Its translation: CSASSAASYEQYF.

About this clonotype: The CDR3 ends on some other residue instead of the conserved phenylalanine or tryptophan, so this is likely a read error. The V call is TRBV6-2 or TRBV6-3, the J call TRBJ2-7; D is unclear. With 6 bases removed from V and 2 bases from J, the gap between germline ends came to 5 bases. The CDR3 totals 11 residues. Germline CDR1 reads MNHEY; CDR2 reads SVGEGT. The CDR3 here is CASRTAYEQYL. CDR3 DNA sequence: TGTGCCAGCAGGACTGCCTACGAGCAGTACCTC.

This clonotype was detected ten times or more. This chain uses TRBV28 with TRBJ2-3; unclear D gene. The CDR3 length is 17 residues. Germline assignment: CDR1 MDHEN and CDR2 SYDVKM. V was cut by 5 bases and J by 1 base, with 19 bases left in between. The CDR3 DNA reads TGTGCCAGCAGTCTACCCGCGAGCAGTGTGGGCACAGATACGCAGTATTTT. Amino acid sequence: CASSLPASSVGTDTQYF.

At least ten counts were recorded for this clonotype. The chain uses TRBV7-2 and TRBJ2-7; D gene uncertain. Deletions cut 3 bases from V and 0 bases from J, with 12 bases between. CDR1 is SGHTA and CDR2 is FQGNSA in the germline V gene. This CDR3 has 15 amino acids. The CDR3 loop is CASSFIHSSSYEQYF. CDR3 nucleotides: TGTGCCAGCAGCTTTATACACTCCAGCTCCTACGAGCAGTACTTC. Looking up the rest from reference TRBV7-2 and TRBJ2-7 gives the full variable domain: GAGVSQSPSNKVTEKGKDVELRCDPISGHTALYWYRQSLGQGLEFLIYFQGNSAPDKSGLPSDRFSAERTGGSVSTLTIQRTQQEDSAVYLCASSFIHSSSYEQYFGPGTRLTVT.

This clonotype was counted many times. V usage is TRBV7-2 and J usage is TRBJ2-1; 9 positions agree with TRBD2. Germline V CDR1 and CDR2: SGHTA, FQGNSA. V dropped 1 base and J dropped 4; count of bases not matched to a gene: 5. There are 16 residues in the CDR3. CDR3 DNA: TGTGCCAGCAGCTTAGGTGGGCTAGCGGGGTACAATGAGCAGTTCTTC. Protein: CASSLGGLAGYNEQFF.

A few counts support this clonotype. The genes are TRBV10-1 and TRBJ2-7, with unresolved D. CDR3 length equals 16 residues. V gave up 2 bases and J gave up 6 bases, with 20 bases separating them. The V gene's germline CDR1 is WNHNN and CDR2 SYGVQD (reference sequence). The CDR3 DNA sequence: TGCGCCAGCAGTGAGCTTCTTTCCACCTCTATGTTCGAGCAGTACTTC. Its translation is CASSELLSTSMFEQYF.